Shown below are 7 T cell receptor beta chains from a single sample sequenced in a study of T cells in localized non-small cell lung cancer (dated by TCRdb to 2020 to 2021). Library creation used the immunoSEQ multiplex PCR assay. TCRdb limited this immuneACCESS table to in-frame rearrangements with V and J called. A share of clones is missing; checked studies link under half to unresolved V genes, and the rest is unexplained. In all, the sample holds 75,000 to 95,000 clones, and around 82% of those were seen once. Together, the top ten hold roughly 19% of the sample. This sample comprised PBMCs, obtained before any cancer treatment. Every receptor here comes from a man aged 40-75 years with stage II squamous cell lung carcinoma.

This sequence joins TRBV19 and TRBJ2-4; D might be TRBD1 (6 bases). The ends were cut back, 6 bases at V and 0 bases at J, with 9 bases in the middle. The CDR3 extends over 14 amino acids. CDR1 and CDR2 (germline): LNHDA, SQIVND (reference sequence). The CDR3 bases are TGTGCCAGTAGCCAGGGGCTAGCCAAAAACATTCAGTACTTC. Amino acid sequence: CASSQGLAKNIQYF.

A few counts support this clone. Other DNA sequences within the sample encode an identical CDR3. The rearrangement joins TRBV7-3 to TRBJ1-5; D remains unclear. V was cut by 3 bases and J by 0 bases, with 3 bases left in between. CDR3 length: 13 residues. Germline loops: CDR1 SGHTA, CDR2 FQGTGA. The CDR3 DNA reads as TGTGCCAGCAGCTTGAGTAGCAATCAGCCCCAGCATTTT. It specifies CASSLSSNQPQHF. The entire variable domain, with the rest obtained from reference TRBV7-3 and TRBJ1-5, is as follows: GAGVSQTPSNKVTEKGKYVELRCDPISGHTALYWYRQSLGQGPEFLIYFQGTGAADDSGLPNDRFFAVRPEGSVSTLKIQRTERGDSAVYLCASSLSSNQPQHFGDGTRLSIL.

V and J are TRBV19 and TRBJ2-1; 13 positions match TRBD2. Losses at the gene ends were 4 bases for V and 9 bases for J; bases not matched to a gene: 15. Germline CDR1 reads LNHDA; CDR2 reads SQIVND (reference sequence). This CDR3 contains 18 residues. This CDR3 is CASSTQRTSGSGRAEQFF. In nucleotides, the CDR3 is TGTGCCAGTAGTACCCAACGGACTAGCGGGAGTGGTCGGGCTGAGCAGTTCTTC.

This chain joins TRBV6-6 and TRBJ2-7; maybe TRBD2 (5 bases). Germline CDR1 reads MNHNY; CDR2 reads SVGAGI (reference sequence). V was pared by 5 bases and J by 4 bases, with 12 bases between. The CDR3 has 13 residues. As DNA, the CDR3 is TGTGCCAGCAGTCCCACCGGGATTTACGAGCAGTACTTC. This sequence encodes CASSPTGIYEQYF.

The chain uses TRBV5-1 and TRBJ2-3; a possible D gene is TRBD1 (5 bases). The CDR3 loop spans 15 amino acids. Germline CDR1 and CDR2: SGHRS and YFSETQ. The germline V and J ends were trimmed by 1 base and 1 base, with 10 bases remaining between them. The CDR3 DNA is TGCGCCAGCAGCTTGAATGGGGCTGGCACAGATACGCAGTATTTT. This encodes CASSLNGAGTDTQYF.

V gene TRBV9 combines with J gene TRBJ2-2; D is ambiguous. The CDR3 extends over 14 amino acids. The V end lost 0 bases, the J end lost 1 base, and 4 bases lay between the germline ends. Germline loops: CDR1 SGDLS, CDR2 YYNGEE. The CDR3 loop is CASSVVWNTGELFF. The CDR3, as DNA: TGTGCCAGCAGCGTAGTTTGGAACACCGGGGAGCTGTTTTTT. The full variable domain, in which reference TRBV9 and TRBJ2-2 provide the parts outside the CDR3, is DSGVTQTPKHLITATGQRVTLRCSPRSGDLSVYWYQQSLDQGLQFLIQYYNGEERAKGNILERFSAQQFPDLHSELNLSSLELGDSALYFCASSVVWNTGELFFGEGSRLTVL.

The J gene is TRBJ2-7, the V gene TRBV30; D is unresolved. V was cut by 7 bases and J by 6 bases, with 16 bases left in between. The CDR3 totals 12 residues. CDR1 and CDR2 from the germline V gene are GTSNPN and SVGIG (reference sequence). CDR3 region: CAYSLLSGEQYF. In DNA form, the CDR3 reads TGTGCCTACTCCCTCCTATCGGGCGAGCAGTACTTC. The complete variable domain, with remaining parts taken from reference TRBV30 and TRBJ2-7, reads SQTIHQWPATLVQPVGSPLSLECTVEGTSNPNLYWYRQAAGRGLQLLFYSVGIGQISSEVPQNLSASRPQDRQFILSSKKLLLSDSGFYLCAYSLLSGEQYFGPGTRLTVT.